This TCR beta chain was sequenced for a study of shared clonotypes between healthy human individuals. TCRdb keeps only in-frame clones here, not all; method: immunoSEQ multiplex PCR. The table lists about 710,000 clones, 72% of them singletons. Regarding this clone: Antigen: not known. This specimen includes other DNA sequences encoding the same CDR3.

Overall study results and limits: In having few donors, the study represented limited genetic and exposure-history diversity. Some clonotypes were shared by all four sorted-subset donors, while others were not shared. The non-shared ones had lower generation probabilities than the shared ones. Researchers sampled only blood; tissue repertoires likely differ.

The germline V gene has CDR1 SGHRS and CDR2 YFSETQ. Deletions cut 0 bases from V and 3 bases from J, with 7 bases between. The CDR3 spans 14 residues. The sequenced material came from memory CD4+ T cells sorted from blood. Regarding subset: CD45RA-negative fraction. This clonotype was sampled from a woman younger than 45 in good health. The chain couples TRBV5-1 to TRBJ1-5; the D gene is possibly TRBD1 (5 bases). CDR3 DNA sequence: TGCGCCAGCAGCTTGGGGGGCCTCAATCAGCCCCAGCATTTT. It codes for CASSLGGLNQPQHF.